What follows is one T cell receptor beta chain and its context. The CDR3 runs 14 residues. Germline CDR1 is MGHRA and CDR2 is YSYEKL. TCRdb re-analyzed the 5' RACE reads; it lists each CDR3 protein once, without DNA. This repertoire comprises around 210,000 distinct CDR3 sequences; its ten largest clones make up around 7.6%. This specimen comes from a study of monozygotic twins with inflammatory bowel disease. J is TRBJ2-7 and V is TRBV4-1; there is no DNA to check the TCRdb D call of TRBD1. Input material: blood. The receptor's source is a human donor with ulcerative colitis or Crohn's disease, or a healthy co-twin of an affected twin (not recorded which). The CDR3: CASSHPGQGSEQYF.